The T cell receptor beta chain under discussion was sequenced for a study of blood T cell repertoires in COVID-19. Study-level information: Samples came from the United States, Italy and Spain, spanning acute and convalescent COVID-19. PBMCs, B-cell-depleted T cells, or T cells provided the cDNA or gDNA that made up the material.

CDR3 length: 14 residues. Germline V CDR1 and CDR2: MNHEY, SMNVEV (reference sequence). V shed 4 bases and J shed 3 bases, with 13 bases lying between them. Original analysis: Amplification from reference gene primers served as the basis for estimated nucleated cell counts. Data came from immunoSEQ multiplex PCR; TCRdb stores just in-frame clones and leaves some out. The V and J calls and clone size were taken over from that table, and D and trimming were inferred from the DNA. The repertoire has over 95,000 clones, about four fifths of them found once; the top ten carry 15% to 20%. This TCR was sampled from a woman in her sixties with acute or convalescent COVID-19. The specimen was peripheral blood. The chain joins TRBV27 to TRBJ2-7; the D gene is possibly TRBD2 (6 bases). The CDR3 region has the DNA TGTGCCAGCAGTTCATACTCTAGCGTCTACGAGCAGTACTTC. This translates into CASSSYSSVYEQYF.